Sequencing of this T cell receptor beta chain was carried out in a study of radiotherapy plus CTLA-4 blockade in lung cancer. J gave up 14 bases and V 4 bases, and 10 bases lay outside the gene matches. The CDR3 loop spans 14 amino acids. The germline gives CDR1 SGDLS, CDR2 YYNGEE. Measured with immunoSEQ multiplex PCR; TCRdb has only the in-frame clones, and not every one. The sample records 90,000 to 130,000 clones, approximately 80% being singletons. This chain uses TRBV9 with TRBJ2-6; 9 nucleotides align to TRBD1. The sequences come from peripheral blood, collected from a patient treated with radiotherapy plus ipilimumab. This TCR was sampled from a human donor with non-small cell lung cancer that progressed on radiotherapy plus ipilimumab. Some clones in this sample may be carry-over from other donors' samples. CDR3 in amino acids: CASSPIPGQGLLTF. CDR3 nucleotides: TGTGCCAGCAGCCCTATTCCGGGACAGGGTCTCCTGACTTTC.